This note documents a single TCR beta chain sequence. Germline assignment: CDR1 MGHRA and CDR2 YSYEKL. Trimming cost V 1 base and J 9 bases; bases outside gene matches: 0. The CDR3 has 12 amino acids. It was with 60 Vbeta and 13 Jbeta primers that the PCR ran. Here immunoSEQ multiplex PCR was the method, and the copy in TCRdb shows in-frame clones only, minus some. Among over 60,000 clones listed, about 75% were seen once. The data are from a study of cytomegalovirus exposure and HLA in healthy donors. The sequencing sample was made of PBMCs. This clonotype originated in a woman aged 25-40 years in good health and CMV-seropositive. The chain recombines TRBV4-1 with TRBJ2-1; the match to TRBD2 covers 7 bases. CDR3 nucleotide sequence: TGCGCCAGCAGCCAAGCTAGCGGTGAGCAGTTCTTC. Translation gives CASSQASGEQFF.